Following are 3 T cell receptor beta chains from one sample sequenced in a study of shared clonotypes between healthy human individuals (dated by TCRdb to between 2020 and 2021). CD8 naive samples were CD45RO-negative cells positively selected for CCR7, giving a CD45RA+CCR7+ population that excluded TemRA cells. The library was built by means of the immunoSEQ multiplex PCR assay. TCRdb stores this immuneACCESS table with in-frame sequences only. Part of the clones is absent; in the studies checked, under half of the shortfall reflects unresolved V genes, and no reason is known for the rest. In this sample the table shows 550,000 to 750,000 clones, about 92% of which occur a single time. Roughly 24% of the sample is held by the ten biggest clonotypes. The specimen was naive CD8+ T cells sorted from blood. The sample's cell subset or site, from its label and the paper: CD45RA+CCR7+. These receptors all stem from a man aged 30-40 years in good health.

The gene calls are TRBV29-1 and TRBJ2-7, with D possibly TRBD2 on 5 matching bases. Germline V gene data show CDR1 as SQVTM and CDR2 as ANQGSEA. V was pared by 6 bases and J by 0 bases, with 12 bases between. The CDR3 extends over 13 amino acids. CDR3 in DNA: TGCAGCGTCTGGACTGAGAGCTCCTACGAGCAGTACTTC. Protein sequence: CSVWTESSYEQYF.

This clone occurred once. The genes are TRBV5-1 and TRBJ2-5; 8 bases fit TRBD1. CDR1 and CDR2 from the germline V gene are SGHRS and YFSETQ. The CDR3 is 14 amino acids. V lost 3 bases and J lost 1; bases outside the gene matches: 2. CDR3 DNA: TGCGCCAGCAGCTCGACAGGGGTCCAAGAGACCCAGTACTTC. It specifies CASSSTGVQETQYF.

This chain joins TRBV5-5 and TRBJ2-7, with TRBD1 as a possible D gene (6 bases). V lost 2 bases to trimming and J lost 3 bases, with 9 bases between them. This CDR3 contains 13 residues. The germline V gene has CDR1 SGHKS and CDR2 YYEKEE (reference sequence). CDR3 in amino acids: CASSLGGLYEQYF. CDR3 bases: TGTGCCAGCAGCTTAGGGGGTCTCTACGAGCAGTACTTC.